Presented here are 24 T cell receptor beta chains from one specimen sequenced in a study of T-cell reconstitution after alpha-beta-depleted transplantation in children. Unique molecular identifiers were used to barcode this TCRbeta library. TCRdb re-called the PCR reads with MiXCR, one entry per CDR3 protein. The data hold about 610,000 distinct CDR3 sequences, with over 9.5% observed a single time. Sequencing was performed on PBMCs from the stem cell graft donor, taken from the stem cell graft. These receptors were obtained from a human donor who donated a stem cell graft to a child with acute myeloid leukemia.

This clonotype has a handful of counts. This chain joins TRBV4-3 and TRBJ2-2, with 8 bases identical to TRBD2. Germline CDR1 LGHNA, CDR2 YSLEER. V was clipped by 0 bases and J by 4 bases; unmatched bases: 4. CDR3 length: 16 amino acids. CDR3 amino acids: CASSQDRTSFTGELFF. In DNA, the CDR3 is TGCGCCAGCAGCCAAGATCGGACTAGCTTCACCGGGGAGCTGTTTTTT.

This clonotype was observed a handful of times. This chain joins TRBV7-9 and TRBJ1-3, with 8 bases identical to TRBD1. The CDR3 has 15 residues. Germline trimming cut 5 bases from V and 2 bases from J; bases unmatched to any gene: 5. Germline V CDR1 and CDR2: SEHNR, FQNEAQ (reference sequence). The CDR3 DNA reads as TGTGCCAGCAGCCCTGGACAGGGACCTGGAAACACCATATATTTT. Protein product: CASSPGQGPGNTIYF.

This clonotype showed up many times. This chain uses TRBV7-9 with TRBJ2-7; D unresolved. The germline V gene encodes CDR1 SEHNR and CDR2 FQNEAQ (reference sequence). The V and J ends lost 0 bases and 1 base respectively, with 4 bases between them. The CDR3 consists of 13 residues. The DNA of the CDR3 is TGTGCCAGCAGCTTAGCACTGTCCTACGAGCAGTACTTC. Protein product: CASSLALSYEQYF.

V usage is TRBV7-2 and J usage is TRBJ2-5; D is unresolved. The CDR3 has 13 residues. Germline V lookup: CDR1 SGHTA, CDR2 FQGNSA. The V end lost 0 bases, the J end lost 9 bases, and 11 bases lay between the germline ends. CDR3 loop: CASSLAPWMAQYF. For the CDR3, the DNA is TGTGCCAGCAGCTTAGCCCCGTGGATGGCCCAGTACTTC.

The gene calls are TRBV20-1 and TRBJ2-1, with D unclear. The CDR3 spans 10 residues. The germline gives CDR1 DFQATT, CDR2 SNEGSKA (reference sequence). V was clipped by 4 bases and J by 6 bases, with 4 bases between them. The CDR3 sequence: CSATINEQFF. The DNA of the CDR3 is TGCAGTGCTACGATCAATGAGCAGTTCTTC.

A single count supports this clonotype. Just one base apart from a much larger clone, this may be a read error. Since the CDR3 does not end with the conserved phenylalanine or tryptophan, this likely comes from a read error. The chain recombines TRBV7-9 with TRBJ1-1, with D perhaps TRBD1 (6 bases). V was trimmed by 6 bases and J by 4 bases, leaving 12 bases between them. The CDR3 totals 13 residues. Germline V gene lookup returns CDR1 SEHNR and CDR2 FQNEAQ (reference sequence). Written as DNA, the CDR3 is TGTGCCAGCAGACAGGGAGACGGCACTGAAGCTTTCCTT. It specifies CASRQGDGTEAFL.

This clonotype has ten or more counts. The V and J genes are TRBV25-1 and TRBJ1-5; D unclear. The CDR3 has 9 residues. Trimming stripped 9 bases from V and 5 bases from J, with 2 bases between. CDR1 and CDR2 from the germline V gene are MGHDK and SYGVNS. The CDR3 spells CARDQPQHF. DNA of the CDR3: TGTGCCAGGGATCAGCCCCAGCATTTT.

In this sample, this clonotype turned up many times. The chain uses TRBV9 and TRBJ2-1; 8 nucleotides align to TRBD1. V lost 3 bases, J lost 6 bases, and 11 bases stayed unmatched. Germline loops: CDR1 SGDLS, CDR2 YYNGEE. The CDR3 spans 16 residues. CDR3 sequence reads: CASSAHDRGQFNEQFF. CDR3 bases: TGTGCCAGCAGCGCTCACGACAGGGGCCAATTCAATGAGCAGTTCTTC.

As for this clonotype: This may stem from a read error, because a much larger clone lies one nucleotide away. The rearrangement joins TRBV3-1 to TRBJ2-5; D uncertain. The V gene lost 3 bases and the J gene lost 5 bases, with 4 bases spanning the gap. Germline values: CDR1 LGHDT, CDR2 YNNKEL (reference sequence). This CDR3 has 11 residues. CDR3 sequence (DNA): TGTGCCAGCAGCCAGTACGAGACCCAGTACTTC. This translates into CASSQYETQYF.

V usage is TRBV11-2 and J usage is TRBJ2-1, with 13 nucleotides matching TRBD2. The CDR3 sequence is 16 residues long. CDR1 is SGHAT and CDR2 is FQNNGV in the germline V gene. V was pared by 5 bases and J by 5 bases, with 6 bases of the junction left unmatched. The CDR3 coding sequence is TGTGCCAGCAGCCGAACTAGCGGGAGGGTGGACAATGAGCAGTTCTTC. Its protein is CASSRTSGRVDNEQFF. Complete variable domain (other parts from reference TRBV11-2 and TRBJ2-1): EAGVAQSPRYKIIEKRQSVAFWCNPISGHATLYWYQQILGQGPKLLIQFQNNGVVDDSQLPKDRFSAERLKGVDSTLKIQPAKLEDSAVYLCASSRTSGRVDNEQFFGPGTRLTVL.

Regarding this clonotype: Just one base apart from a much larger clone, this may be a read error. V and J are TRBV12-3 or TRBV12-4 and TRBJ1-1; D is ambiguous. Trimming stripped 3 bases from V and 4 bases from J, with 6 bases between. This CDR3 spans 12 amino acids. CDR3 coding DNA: TGTGCCAGCAGTTTCGCGGGCACTGAAGCTTTCTTT. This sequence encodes CASSFAGTEAFF.

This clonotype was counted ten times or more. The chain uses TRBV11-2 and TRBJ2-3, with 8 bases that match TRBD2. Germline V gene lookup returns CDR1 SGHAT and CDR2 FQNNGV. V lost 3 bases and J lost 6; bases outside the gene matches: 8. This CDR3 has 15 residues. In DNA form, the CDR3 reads TGTGCCAGCAGCTTTAACGGGAGGGCCGGGGATACGCAGTATTTT. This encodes CASSFNGRAGDTQYF. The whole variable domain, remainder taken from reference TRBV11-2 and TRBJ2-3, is EAGVAQSPRYKIIEKRQSVAFWCNPISGHATLYWYQQILGQGPKLLIQFQNNGVVDDSQLPKDRFSAERLKGVDSTLKIQPAKLEDSAVYLCASSFNGRAGDTQYFGPGTRLTVL.

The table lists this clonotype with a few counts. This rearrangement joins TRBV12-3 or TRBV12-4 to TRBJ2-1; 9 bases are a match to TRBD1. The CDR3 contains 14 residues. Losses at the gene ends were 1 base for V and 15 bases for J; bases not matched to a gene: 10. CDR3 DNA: TGTGCCAGCAGTTTAGGGGGACAGGGCGTTTATCGGTTCTTC. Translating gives CASSLGGQGVYRFF.

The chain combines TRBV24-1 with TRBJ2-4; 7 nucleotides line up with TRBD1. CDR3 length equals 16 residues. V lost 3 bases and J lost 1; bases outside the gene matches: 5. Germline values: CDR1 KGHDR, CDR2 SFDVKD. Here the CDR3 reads CATSDATGVAKNIQYF. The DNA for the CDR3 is TGTGCCACCAGTGATGCTACAGGGGTCGCCAAAAACATTCAGTACTTC.

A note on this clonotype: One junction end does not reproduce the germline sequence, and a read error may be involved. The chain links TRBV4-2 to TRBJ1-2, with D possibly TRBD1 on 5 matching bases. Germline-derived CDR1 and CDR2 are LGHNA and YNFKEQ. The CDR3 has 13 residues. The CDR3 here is CASSPRDLYCYTF. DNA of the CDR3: TGTGCCAGCAGCCCCCGGGACCTCTATTGCTACACCTTC.

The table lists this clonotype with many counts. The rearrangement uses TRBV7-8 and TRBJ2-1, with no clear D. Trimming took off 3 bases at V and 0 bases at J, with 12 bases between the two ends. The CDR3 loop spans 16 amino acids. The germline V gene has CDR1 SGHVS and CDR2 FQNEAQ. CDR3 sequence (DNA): TGTGCCAGCAGCTTTTCCAGATTTAGCTCCTACAATGAGCAGTTCTTC. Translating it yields CASSFSRFSSYNEQFF.

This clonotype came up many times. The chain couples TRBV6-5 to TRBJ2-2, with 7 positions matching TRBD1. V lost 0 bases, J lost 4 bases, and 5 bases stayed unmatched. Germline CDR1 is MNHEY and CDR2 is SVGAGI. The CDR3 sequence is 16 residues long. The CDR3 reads CASSYSFSGGTGELFF. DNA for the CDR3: TGTGCCAGCAGTTACTCGTTCTCAGGGGGCACCGGGGAGCTGTTTTTT.

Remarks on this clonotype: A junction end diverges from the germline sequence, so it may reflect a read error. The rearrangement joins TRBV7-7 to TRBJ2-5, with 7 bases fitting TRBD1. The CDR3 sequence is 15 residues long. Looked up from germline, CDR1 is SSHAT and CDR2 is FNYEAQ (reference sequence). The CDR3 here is CASSLALTGMETQYF. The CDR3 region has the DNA TGTGCTAGCAGCTTAGCCCTGACAGGGATGGAGACCCAGTACTTC.

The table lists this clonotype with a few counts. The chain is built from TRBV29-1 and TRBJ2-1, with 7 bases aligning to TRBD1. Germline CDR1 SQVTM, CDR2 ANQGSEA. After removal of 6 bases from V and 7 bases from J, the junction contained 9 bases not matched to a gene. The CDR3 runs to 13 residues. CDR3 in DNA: TGCAGCGTCGCCGGGACAGTCGGGAATGAGCAGTTCTTC. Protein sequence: CSVAGTVGNEQFF.

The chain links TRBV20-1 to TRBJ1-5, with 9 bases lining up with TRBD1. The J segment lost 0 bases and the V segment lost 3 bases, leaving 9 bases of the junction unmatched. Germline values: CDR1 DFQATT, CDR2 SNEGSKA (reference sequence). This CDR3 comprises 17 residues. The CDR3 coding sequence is TGCAGTGCTAGGCCGGGACAGGGTTTGTCTAGCAATCAGCCCCAGCATTTT. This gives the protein CSARPGQGLSSNQPQHF.

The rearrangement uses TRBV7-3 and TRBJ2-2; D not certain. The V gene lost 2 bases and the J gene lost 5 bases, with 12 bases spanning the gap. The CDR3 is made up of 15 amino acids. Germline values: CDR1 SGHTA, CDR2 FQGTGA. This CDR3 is CASSLLVGQTGELFF. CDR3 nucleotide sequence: TGTGCCAGCAGCTTATTGGTCGGGCAAACCGGGGAGCTGTTTTTT.

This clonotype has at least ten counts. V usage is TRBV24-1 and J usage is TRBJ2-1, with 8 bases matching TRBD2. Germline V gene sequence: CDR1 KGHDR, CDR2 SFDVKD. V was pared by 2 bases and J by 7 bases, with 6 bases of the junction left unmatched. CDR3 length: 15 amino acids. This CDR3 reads CATSDSRTSRNEQFF. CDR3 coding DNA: TGTGCCACCAGTGATTCTCGGACTAGCAGGAATGAGCAGTTCTTC.

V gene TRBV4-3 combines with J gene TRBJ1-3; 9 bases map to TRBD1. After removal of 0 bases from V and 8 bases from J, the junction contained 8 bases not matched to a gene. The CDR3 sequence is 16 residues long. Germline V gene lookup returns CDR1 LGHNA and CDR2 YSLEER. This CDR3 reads CASSQEPGQGIDTIYF. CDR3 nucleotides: TGCGCCAGCAGCCAAGAGCCGGGACAGGGAATCGACACCATATATTTT.

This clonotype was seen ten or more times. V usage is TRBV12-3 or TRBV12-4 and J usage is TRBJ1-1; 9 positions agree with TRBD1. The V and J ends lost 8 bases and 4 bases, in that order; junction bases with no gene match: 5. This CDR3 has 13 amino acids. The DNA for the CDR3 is TGTGCCAGCTACTGGGGACAGGGCACTGAAGCTTTCTTT. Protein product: CASYWGQGTEAFF.